This T cell receptor (beta chain) was captured in a study of shared clonotypes between healthy human individuals. Overall study findings and caveats: The study generally estimated greater richness for naive than memory subsets.

Germline V gene lookup returns CDR1 SGHDN and CDR2 FVKESK. The CDR3 is 13 amino acids. V was trimmed by 1 base and J by 1 base, leaving 4 bases between them. In the case of this clone: Its antigen is still unknown. Other DNA sequences in the same sample also yield this CDR3.

As originally analysed: ImmunoSEQ only sent back junction sequences with no quality scores, so filtering was done differently. Method: immunoSEQ multiplex PCR; TCRdb's copy keeps in-frame clones and lacks some. V, J and clone size are those of that table, while D and trimming were read from the DNA. The table has 2,500,000 or so clones, 85% to 95% seen once. The genes are TRBV14 and TRBJ1-2, with D hard to call. The sample comprised naive CD4+ T cells from PBMCs. Specified subset: CD45RA+ positively selected. The clonotype originates from a man between 18 and 29 years old in good health. Some clones in this sample may be carry-over from other donors' samples. The chain's CDR3 is CASSQGFNYGYTF. The CDR3 coding sequence is TGTGCCAGCAGCCAAGGCTTTAACTATGGCTACACCTTC.